A single sample gave rise to the 25 T cell receptor beta chains below, sequenced in a study of vaccination effects on CD4 cells after COVID-19. Clones were sequenced by immunoSEQ multiplex PCR, and TCRdb holds only the in-frame ones, with some missing. The sample has tens of thousands of clones, roughly 80% seen once. ViraFEST used viral peptide pools to expand antigen-specific CD4+ T cells before sequencing. Once cultured for 10 days, the cells underwent separation to obtain CD4+ T cells. Antigen specificity for these receptors is unknown. The sequences come from CD4+ T cells from PBMCs cultured with HCoV-229E spike peptides, collected before COVID-19 vaccination. These receptors were taken from a human donor who received a COVID-19 vaccine.

This clone is deemed medium-sized. The CDR3 sequence: CASSVGTGATEAFF. The CDR3 nucleotides are TGTGCCAGCAGCGTCGGGACAGGCGCCACTGAAGCTTTCTTT. The chain carries TRBV11-1 and TRBJ1-1; 8 bases map to TRBD1. The CDR3 is 14 residues long. V lost 5 bases and J lost 4; bases outside the gene matches: 6. CDR1 is SGHAT and CDR2 is FQDESV in the germline V gene (reference sequence).

The chain has TRBV7-9 and TRBJ1-2; D not certain. The CDR3 sequence is 17 residues long. V was trimmed by 0 bases and J by 2 bases, leaving 16 bases between them. Germline CDR1 is SEHNR and CDR2 is FQNEAQ (reference sequence). The CDR3 is CASSLAGGPLINYGYTF. In nucleotides, the CDR3 is TGTGCCAGCAGCTTAGCGGGAGGGCCCTTAATAAACTATGGCTACACCTTC.

The V gene is TRBV9, the J gene TRBJ2-2, with a tentative D call TRBD2 (5 bases). Germline CDR1 and CDR2: SGDLS and YYNGEE. The CDR3 loop spans 15 amino acids. V dropped 3 bases and J dropped 1 base, with 10 bases sitting between them. The CDR3 sequence: CASSDYRGNTGELFF. DNA of the CDR3: TGTGCCAGCAGCGATTACCGGGGGAACACCGGGGAGCTGTTTTTT.

The DNA of the CDR3 is TGTGCCAGCTCACCGGGCCCTAACTATGGCTACACCTTC. This translates into CASSPGPNYGYTF. The rearrangement links TRBV18 to TRBJ1-2; D not resolved. This CDR3 spans 13 amino acids. Germline CDR1 reads KGHSH; CDR2 reads LQKENI. Trimming left V 3 bases short and J 0 bases short, with 5 bases between.

The CDR3 protein is CASSLETGTNTGELFF. DNA for the CDR3: TGCGCCAGCAGCCTGGAAACCGGGACAAACACCGGGGAGCTGTTTTTT. The genes are TRBV4-3 and TRBJ2-2; D possibly corresponds to TRBD1 (6 bases). The V and J ends lost 4 bases and 2 bases respectively, with 14 bases between them. The CDR3 length is 16 residues. Germline loops: CDR1 LGHNA, CDR2 YSLEER.

This chain's CDR3 is CASSRETQYF. The CDR3 DNA reads as TGTGCCAGCAGCAGAGAGACCCAGTACTTC. V is TRBV28 and J is TRBJ2-5; D uncertain. The germline gives CDR1 MDHEN, CDR2 SYDVKM. V gave up 6 bases and J gave up 4 bases, with 3 bases separating them. CDR3 length: 10 amino acids.

The chain employs TRBV7-9 and TRBJ1-1, with 8 bases identical to TRBD1. Germline trimming cut 5 bases from V and 8 bases from J; bases unmatched to any gene: 7. The germline V gene encodes CDR1 SEHNR and CDR2 FQNEAQ (reference sequence). This CDR3 has 13 residues. The CDR3 nucleotides are TGTGCCAGCAGCCTACAGGGGGGTCAAGAAGCTTTCTTT. Residues: CASSLQGGQEAFF.

CDR3 region: CAISEALSYEQYV. CDR3 bases: TGTGCCATCAGTGAGGCTCTGTCCTACGAGCAGTACGTC. This rearrangement joins TRBV10-3 to TRBJ2-7, with no clear D. This CDR3 is built from 13 residues. The germline V gene encodes CDR1 ENHRY and CDR2 SYGVKD. Trimming pared 2 bases from V and 1 base from J, leaving 6 bases between.

This chain joins TRBV6-5 and TRBJ2-7, with 8 bases aligning to TRBD2. V lost 0 bases and J lost 9; bases outside the gene matches: 7. The CDR3 covers 14 residues. Germline CDR1 reads MNHEY; CDR2 reads SVGAGI. The CDR3 region has the DNA TGTGCCAGCAGTTACTCGCGGGCGGGGGGCTTGCAGTACGTC. It translates to CASSYSRAGGLQYV.

The rearrangement joins TRBV2 to TRBJ2-2; D is uncertain. The V end was cut by 2 bases, the J end by 3 bases, with 10 bases between. Germline lookup yields CDR1 SNHLY and CDR2 FYNNEI. The CDR3 extends over 15 amino acids. The CDR3 DNA sequence: TGTGCCAGCAGTGAATTTGACGGCTACACCGGGGAGCTGTTTTTT. This codes for CASSEFDGYTGELFF.

As DNA, the CDR3 is TGTGCCAGCAGGACGGGACAGGGGGCAACCGGGGAGCTGTTTTTT. This codes for CASRTGQGATGELFF. This chain links TRBV2 with TRBJ2-2; 12 nucleotides match TRBD1. Trimming at V came to 6 bases and at J to 5 bases, leaving 4 bases not matched to a gene. The CDR3 is 15 residues long. Per the germline V gene, CDR1 is SNHLY and CDR2 is FYNNEI.

The rearrangement joins TRBV7-2 to TRBJ1-1; 7 bases match TRBD1. The CDR3 contains 14 residues. CDR1 is SGHTA and CDR2 is FQGNSA in the germline V gene. J gave up 6 bases and V 5 bases, and 9 bases lay outside the gene matches. This chain's CDR3 is CASSAQGGIAEAFF. The CDR3 coding sequence is TGTGCCAGCAGCGCCCAAGGGGGCATTGCTGAAGCTTTCTTT.

The rearrangement links TRBV4-1 to TRBJ1-1; D possibly corresponds to TRBD1 (5 bases). This CDR3 is 17 amino acids long. From germline, CDR1 is MGHRA and CDR2 YSYEKL. Trimming pared 0 bases from V and 1 base from J, leaving 15 bases between. In DNA, the CDR3 is TGCGCCAGCAGCCAAGATTTCATGAACGGGGGGAACACTGAAGCTTTCTTT. This translates into CASSQDFMNGGNTEAFF.

The V call is TRBV5-5, the J call TRBJ1-3; a weak D match, TRBD1 (6 bases). The V end was cut by 8 bases, the J end by 7 bases, with 13 bases between. Per the germline V gene, CDR1 is SGHKS and CDR2 is YYEKEE (reference sequence). The CDR3 has 12 amino acids. In DNA form, the CDR3 reads TGTGCCAGTACAGGGACCGGGAACACCATATATTTT. Residues: CASTGTGNTIYF.

This sequence joins TRBV18 and TRBJ1-1; 10 bases line up with TRBD1. The CDR3 extends over 14 amino acids. Losses at the gene ends were 6 bases for V and 10 bases for J; bases not matched to a gene: 11. From germline, CDR1 is KGHSH and CDR2 LQKENI. The CDR3 is CASSEGTGESPAFF. CDR3 coding DNA: TGTGCCAGCTCGGAGGGGACAGGGGAATCTCCAGCTTTCTTT.

The gene calls are TRBV7-3 and TRBJ2-1; 8 nucleotides line up with TRBD2. The CDR3 contains 16 residues. CDR1 SGHTA and CDR2 FQGTGA come from the germline V gene. The V gene end was trimmed by 5 bases and the J gene end by 6 bases; junction bases not matched to a gene: 12. This CDR3 is CASSPRLANFGNEQFF. The CDR3 DNA is TGTGCCAGCAGCCCCCGACTAGCGAATTTTGGCAATGAGCAGTTCTTC.

This clone was observed a few times. The chain joins TRBV24-1 to TRBJ1-2, with TRBD1 as a possible D gene (5 bases). Germline V gene sequence: CDR1 KGHDR, CDR2 SFDVKD. This CDR3 is 14 amino acids long. Trimming shortened V by 4 bases and J by 4 bases, and 12 bases separated the two germline ends. As DNA, the CDR3 is TGTGCCACCAGTGACGAGACAGACCCCTATGGCTACACCTTC. Its protein is CATSDETDPYGYTF.

The rearrangement uses TRBV14 and TRBJ2-1; TRBD1 matches 9 bases. The CDR3 runs to 16 residues. Germline loops: CDR1 SGHDN, CDR2 FVKESK. V lost 2 bases, J lost 9 bases, and 11 bases stayed unmatched. CDR3 amino acids: CASSQYRDRAFGEQFF. CDR3 DNA sequence: TGTGCCAGCAGCCAATACCGGGACAGGGCGTTCGGTGAGCAGTTCTTC.

The sample holds one count of this clone. This CDR3 is CASSQVLKYQETQYF. The CDR3 nucleotides are TGTGCCAGCAGCCAAGTCCTCAAGTACCAAGAGACCCAGTACTTC. The genes are TRBV4-2 and TRBJ2-5, with D unclear. V was cut by 1 base and J by 0 bases, with 9 bases left in between. The CDR3 spans 15 residues. CDR1 LGHNA and CDR2 YNFKEQ come from the germline V gene.

V and J are TRBV5-6 and TRBJ2-7; 7 nucleotides match TRBD2. Per germline, CDR1 SGHDT and CDR2 YYEEEE. J lost 4 bases, V lost 0 bases, and 4 bases had no gene match. The CDR3 sequence is 14 residues long. CDR3 sequence (DNA): TGTGCCAGCAGCTTGGTTGGGAGGGTGTACGAGCAGTACGTC. This gives the protein CASSLVGRVYEQYV.

This clone was observed a handful of times. The chain has TRBV5-5 and TRBJ2-5, with TRBD2 as a possible D gene (5 bases). Germline CDR1 is SGHKS and CDR2 is YYEKEE (reference sequence). The CDR3 runs to 13 residues. V lost 4 bases, J lost 5 bases, and 12 bases lay in between. CDR3 loop: CASSPGWEETQYF. The CDR3 DNA sequence: TGTGCCAGCAGCCCAGGATGGGAGGAGACCCAGTACTTC.

This chain uses TRBV28 with TRBJ1-5; no definite D call. CDR3 size: 17 residues. From germline, CDR1 is MDHEN and CDR2 SYDVKM. The V end was cut by 3 bases, the J end by 6 bases, with 21 bases between. The CDR3, as DNA: TGTGCCAGCAGTTTTAAGCTTGCACCCTTAGACGGTCAGCCCCAGCATTTT. Amino acids: CASSFKLAPLDGQPQHF.

This sequence joins TRBV7-2 and TRBJ1-2; no reliable D call. This CDR3 has 13 amino acids. The germline V gene has CDR1 SGHTA and CDR2 FQGNSA. The ends were cut back, 1 base at V and 2 bases at J, with 5 bases in the middle. The CDR3 spells CASSLGENYGYTF. For the CDR3, the DNA is TGTGCCAGCAGCTTAGGGGAGAACTATGGCTACACCTTC.

The chain has TRBV6-2 or TRBV6-3 and TRBJ2-3; TRBD2 might be the D (6 bases). This CDR3 comprises 16 residues. Looked up from germline, CDR1 is MNHEY and CDR2 is SVGEGT. Trimming left V 0 bases short and J 2 bases short, with 12 bases between. CDR3 loop: CASSYSPGGPTDTQYF. The CDR3 bases are TGTGCCAGCAGTTACTCTCCCGGAGGGCCCACAGATACGCAGTATTTT.

J is TRBJ2-4 and V is TRBV5-6; no clear D. This CDR3 is built from 13 residues. Germline assignment: CDR1 SGHDT and CDR2 YYEEEE. Trimming took 0 bases from V and 8 from J, leaving 9 bases between them. The CDR3 sequence: CASSLGSLDIQYF. As DNA, the CDR3 is TGTGCCAGCAGCTTGGGGTCGTTGGACATTCAGTACTTC.